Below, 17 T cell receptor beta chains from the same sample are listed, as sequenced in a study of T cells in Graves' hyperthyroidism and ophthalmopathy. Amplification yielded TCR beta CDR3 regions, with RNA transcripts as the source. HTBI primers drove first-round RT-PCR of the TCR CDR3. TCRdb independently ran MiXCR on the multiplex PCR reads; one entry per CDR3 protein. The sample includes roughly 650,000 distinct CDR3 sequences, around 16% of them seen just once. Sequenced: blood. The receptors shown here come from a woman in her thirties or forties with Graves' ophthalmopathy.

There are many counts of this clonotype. DNA of the CDR3: TGTGCCAGCAGCTTAATTGGTTCCACAGATACGCAGTATTTT. Its protein product is CASSLIGSTDTQYF. The V gene is TRBV7-3, the J gene TRBJ2-3; D gene ambiguous. CDR3 size: 14 residues. Germline CDR1 and CDR2: SGHTA and FQGTGA. Trimming left V 1 base short and J 2 bases short, with 7 bases between.

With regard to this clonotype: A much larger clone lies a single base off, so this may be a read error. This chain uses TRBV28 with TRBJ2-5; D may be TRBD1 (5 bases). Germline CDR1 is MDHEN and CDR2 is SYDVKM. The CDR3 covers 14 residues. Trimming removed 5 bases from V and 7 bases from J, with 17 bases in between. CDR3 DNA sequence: TGTGCCAGCAGTCCCTCACAGGCCGATGGGACCCAGTACTTC. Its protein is CASSPSQADGTQYF. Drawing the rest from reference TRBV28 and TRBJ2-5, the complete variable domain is DVKVTQSSRYLVKRTGEKVFLECVQDMDHENMFWYRQDPGLGLRLIYFSYDVKMKEKGDIPEGYSVSREKKERFSLILESASTNQTSMYLCASSPSQADGTQYFGPGTRLLVL.

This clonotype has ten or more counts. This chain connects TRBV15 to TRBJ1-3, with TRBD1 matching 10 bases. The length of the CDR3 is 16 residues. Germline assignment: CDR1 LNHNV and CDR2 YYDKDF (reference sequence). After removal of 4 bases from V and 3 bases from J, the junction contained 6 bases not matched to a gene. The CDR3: CATSKDRGIGGNTIYF. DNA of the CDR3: TGTGCCACCAGCAAGGACAGGGGGATTGGTGGAAACACCATATATTTT.

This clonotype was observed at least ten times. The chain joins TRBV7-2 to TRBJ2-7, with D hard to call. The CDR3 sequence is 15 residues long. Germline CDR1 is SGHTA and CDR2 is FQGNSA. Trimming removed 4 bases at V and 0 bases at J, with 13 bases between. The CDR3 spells CASSSLIVPSYEQYF. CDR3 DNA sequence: TGTGCCAGCAGCTCGTTAATCGTGCCCTCCTACGAGCAGTACTTC.

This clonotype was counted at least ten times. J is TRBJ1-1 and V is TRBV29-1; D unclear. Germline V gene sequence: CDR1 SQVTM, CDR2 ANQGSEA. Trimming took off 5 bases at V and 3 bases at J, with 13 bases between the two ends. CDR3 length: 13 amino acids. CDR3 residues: CSVRTEGYTEAFF. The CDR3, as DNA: TGCAGCGTTCGTACAGAAGGATACACTGAAGCTTTCTTT. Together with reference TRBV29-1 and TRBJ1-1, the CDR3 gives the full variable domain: SAVISQKPSRDICQRGTSLTIQCQVDSQVTMMFWYRQQPGQSLTLIATANQGSEATYESGFVIDKFPISRPNLTFSTLTVSNMSPEDSSIYLCSVRTEGYTEAFFGQGTRLTVV.

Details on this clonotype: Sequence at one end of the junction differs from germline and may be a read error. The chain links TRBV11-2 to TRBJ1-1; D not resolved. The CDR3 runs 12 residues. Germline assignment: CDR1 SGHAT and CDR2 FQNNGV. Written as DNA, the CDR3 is TGTGCCAGCAGCCAGCAGAACACTGAAGCTCTCTTT. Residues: CASSQQNTEALF.

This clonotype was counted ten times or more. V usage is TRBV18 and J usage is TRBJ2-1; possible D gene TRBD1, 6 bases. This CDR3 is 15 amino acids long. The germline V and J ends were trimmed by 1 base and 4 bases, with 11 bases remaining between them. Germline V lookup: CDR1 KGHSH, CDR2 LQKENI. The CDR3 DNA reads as TGTGCCAGCTCACCACAGGGGGAAGGTTACAATGAGCAGTTCTTC. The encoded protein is CASSPQGEGYNEQFF.

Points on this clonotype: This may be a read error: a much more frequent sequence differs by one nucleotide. The CDR3 loop is CASGQYMNTEAFF. In nucleotides, the CDR3 is TGTGCCAGCGGCCAATACATGAACACTGAAGCTTTCTTT. V gene TRBV3-1 combines with J gene TRBJ1-1; no firm D call. This CDR3 is built from 13 residues. The V gene's germline CDR1 is LGHDT and CDR2 YNNKEL (reference sequence).

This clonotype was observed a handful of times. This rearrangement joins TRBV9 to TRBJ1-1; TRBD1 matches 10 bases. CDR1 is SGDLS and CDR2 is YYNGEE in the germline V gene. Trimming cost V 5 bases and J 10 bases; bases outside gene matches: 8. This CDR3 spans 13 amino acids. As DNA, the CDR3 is TGTGCCAGCAGAGCCGGGACAGGGGTTTTAGCTTTCTTT. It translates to CASRAGTGVLAFF.

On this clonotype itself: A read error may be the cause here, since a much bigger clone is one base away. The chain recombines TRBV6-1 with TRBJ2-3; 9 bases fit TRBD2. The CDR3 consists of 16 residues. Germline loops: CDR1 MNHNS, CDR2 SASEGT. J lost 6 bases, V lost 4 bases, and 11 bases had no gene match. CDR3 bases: TGTGCCAGCAGTGGACTAGCGGAGAGGGGGAGGGATACGCAGTATTTT. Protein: CASSGLAERGRDTQYF.

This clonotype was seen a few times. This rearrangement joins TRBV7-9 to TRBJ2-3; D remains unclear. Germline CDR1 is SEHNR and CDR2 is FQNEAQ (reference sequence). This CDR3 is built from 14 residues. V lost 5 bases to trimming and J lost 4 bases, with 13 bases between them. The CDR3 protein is CASSLGLSADTQYF. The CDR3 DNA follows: TGTGCCAGCAGCCTCGGCTTGAGTGCAGATACGCAGTATTTT.

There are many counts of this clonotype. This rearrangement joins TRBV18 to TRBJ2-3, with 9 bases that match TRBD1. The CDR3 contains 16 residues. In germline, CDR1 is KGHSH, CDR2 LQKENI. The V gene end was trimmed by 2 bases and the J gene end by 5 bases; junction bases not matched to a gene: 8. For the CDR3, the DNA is TGTGCCAGCTCACCAAGGGGACAGGGCCACGAAGATACGCAGTATTTT. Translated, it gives CASSPRGQGHEDTQYF.

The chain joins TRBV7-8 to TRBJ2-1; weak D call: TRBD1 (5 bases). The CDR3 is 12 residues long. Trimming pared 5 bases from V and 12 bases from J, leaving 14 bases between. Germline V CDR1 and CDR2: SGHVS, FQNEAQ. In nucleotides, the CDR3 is TGTGCCAGCAGCACCAGGGAAGCAGGGCAGTTCTTC. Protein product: CASSTREAGQFF.

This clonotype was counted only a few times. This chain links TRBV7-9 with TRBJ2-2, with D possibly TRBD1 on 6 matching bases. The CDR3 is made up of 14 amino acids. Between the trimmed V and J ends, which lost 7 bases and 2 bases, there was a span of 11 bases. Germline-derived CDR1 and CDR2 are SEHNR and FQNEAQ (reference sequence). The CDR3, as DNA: TGTGCCAGCAACGGACAGCTAAACACCGGGGAGCTGTTTTTT. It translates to CASNGQLNTGELFF.

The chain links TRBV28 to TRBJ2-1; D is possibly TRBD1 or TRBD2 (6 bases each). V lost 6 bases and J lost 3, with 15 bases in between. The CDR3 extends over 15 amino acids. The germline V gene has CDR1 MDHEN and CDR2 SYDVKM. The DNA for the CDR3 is TGTGCCAGCAGACTTAGGGGGGCCCTCTACAATGAGCAGTTCTTC. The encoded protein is CASRLRGALYNEQFF. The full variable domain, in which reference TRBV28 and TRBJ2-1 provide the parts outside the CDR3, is DVKVTQSSRYLVKRTGEKVFLECVQDMDHENMFWYRQDPGLGLRLIYFSYDVKMKEKGDIPEGYSVSREKKERFSLILESASTNQTSMYLCASRLRGALYNEQFFGPGTRLTVL.

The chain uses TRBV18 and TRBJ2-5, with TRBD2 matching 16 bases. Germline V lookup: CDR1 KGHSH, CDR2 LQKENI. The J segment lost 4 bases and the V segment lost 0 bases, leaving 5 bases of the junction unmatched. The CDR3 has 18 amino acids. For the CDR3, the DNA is TGTGCCAGCTCACCACCGGGACTAGCGGGGGGGAGTCGAGAGACCCAGTACTTC. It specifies CASSPPGLAGGSRETQYF.

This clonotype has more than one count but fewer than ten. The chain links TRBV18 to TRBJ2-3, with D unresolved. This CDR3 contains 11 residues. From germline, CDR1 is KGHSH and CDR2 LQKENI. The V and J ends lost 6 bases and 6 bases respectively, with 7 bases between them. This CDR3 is CASSTSDTQYF. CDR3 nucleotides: TGTGCCAGCTCTACCAGTGATACGCAGTATTTT.